Listed below are T cell receptor beta chains from one sample, sequenced in a study of cytomegalovirus exposure and HLA in healthy donors. Clones were read by immunoSEQ multiplex PCR, and TCRdb kept only the in-frame ones, dropping some. This table holds about 120,000 clones, 75% found once. The specimen sequenced was PBMCs. These receptors all stem from a woman aged 35 to 49 in good health and CMV-seropositive. CDR3s include the opening cysteine and the closing phenylalanine or tryptophan. Each record gives: V gene, J gene, clone size, D gene, CDR3 DNA, CDR3 protein. A D gene is named only where the DNA matches it firmly. Clone size appears in some rows only: once, few, many, or a class for an expanded clone.

TRBV28	TRBJ2-1	NA	TRBD2	TGTGCCTGCGGGAGTTACAATGAGCAGTTCTTC	CACGSYNEQFF
TRBV30	TRBJ2-2	few	NA	TGTGCCTGGAGTGGACAGATACCCGGGGAGCTGTTTTTT	CAWSGQIPGELFF
TRBV7-8	TRBJ1-2	NA	TRBD1	TGTGCCAGCAGCTTCGGCCGGGACAGGGGTTTCTACACCTTC	CASSFGRDRGFYTF
TRBV7-2	TRBJ1-3	NA	NA	TGTGCCAGCAGCTTAGCCCAGGTATTCTCTGGAAACACCATATATTTT	CASSLAQVFSGNTIYF
TRBV7-9	TRBJ2-2	NA	NA	TGTGCCAGCAGCTCCGCAGGGGCCCTCTCGAACACCGGGGAGCTGTTTTTT	CASSSAGALSNTGELFF
TRBV28	TRBJ1-2	NA	TRBD1	TGTGCCAGCAGTTTATCGTCGACAGGGAACTATGGCTACACCTTC	CASSLSSTGNYGYTF
TRBV5-1	TRBJ1-2	NA	NA	TGCGCCAGCAGCTTCGAGGGCCCGAGACATGGCTACACCTTC	CASSFEGPRHGYTF
TRBV10-1	TRBJ2-7	NA	TRBD1	TGCGCCATCCCGACAGGGAACTACGAGCAGTACTTC	CAIPTGNYEQYF
TRBV9	TRBJ1-1	few	NA	TGTGCCAGCAGCGCGGACTGGAACACTGAAGCTTTCTTT	CASSADWNTEAFF
TRBV9	TRBJ2-2	NA	NA	TGTGCCAGCAGCGTAGTATCTAGCGGGGAGCTGTTTTTT	CASSVVSSGELFF
TRBV5-1	TRBJ2-1	once	TRBD1	TGCGCCAGCAGATTATCCGGGACAGGGAACGATGAGCAGTTCTTC	CASRLSGTGNDEQFF
TRBV30	TRBJ1-2	NA	NA	TGTGCCTGGACACGGGTCGGATTTGGCTACACCTTC	CAWTRVGFGYTF
TRBV6-6	TRBJ2-3	NA	NA	TGTGCCAGCAGGGCCGCTAGCACAGATACGCAGTATTTT	CASRAASTDTQYF
TRBV7-9	TRBJ1-2	NA	TRBD1	TGTGCCAGCAGCGGGGGACAGGGAAACTATGGCTACACCTTC	CASSGGQGNYGYTF
TRBV19	TRBJ1-4	NA	NA	TGTGCCAGTAGTATCCCGGGAGGACCTAATGAAAAACTGTTTTTT	CASSIPGGPNEKLFF
TRBV5-4	TRBJ2-1	NA	TRBD2	TGTGCCAGCAGCTTAATCGGAAGGACTAGCACAAGCTCCTACAATGAGCAGTTCTTC	CASSLIGRTSTSSYNEQFF
TRBV28	TRBJ2-1	NA	NA	TGTGCCAGCAGTTTACAGGCAGGGGACAACAATGAGCAGTTCTTC	CASSLQAGDNNEQFF
TRBV7-9	TRBJ1-1	NA	NA	TGTGCCAGCAGCTCGACTATGAACACTGAAGCTTTCTTT	CASSSTMNTEAFF
TRBV6-6	TRBJ2-2	NA	TRBD1	TGTGCCAGCAGTTTCACAGGGGTGGGCACCGGGGAGCTGTTTTTT	CASSFTGVGTGELFF
TRBV10-3	TRBJ2-5	NA	NA	TGTGCCATCAGTGAGTCCGGGGGTCAAGAGACCCAGTACTTC	CAISESGGQETQYF
TRBV11-2	TRBJ1-2	NA	TRBD1	TGTGCCAGCAGCTTAGGACAGGGAATGAGCTATGGCTACACCTTC	CASSLGQGMSYGYTF
TRBV6-6	TRBJ2-7	NA	TRBD2	TGTGCCAGCAGAGCGGGACCCACTTACGAGCAGTACTTC	CASRAGPTYEQYF
TRBV28	TRBJ2-7	NA	TRBD2	TGTGCCAGCAGAGTCACTAGCGGGCCAGAGCAGTACTTC	CASRVTSGPEQYF
TRBV27	TRBJ2-1	NA	TRBD1	TGTGCCAGCAGTTTTCGTATCCAGGGGGCAAACGATGAGCAGTTCTTC	CASSFRIQGANDEQFF
TRBV5-6	TRBJ1-5	once	TRBD1	TGTGCCAGCAGCTTGTTCAGGGGGCGGAATCAGCCCCAGCATTTT	CASSLFRGRNQPQHF
TRBV2	TRBJ1-2	NA	NA	TGTGCCAGCAGTGACGGGGAAAGAGGCGGCTACACCTTC	CASSDGERGGYTF
TRBV4-3	TRBJ1-2	NA	TRBD1	TGCGCCAGCAGCCAAGATCTCGGGACAGGGAACTATGGCTACACCTTC	CASSQDLGTGNYGYTF
TRBV4-2	TRBJ2-1	NA	NA	TGTGCCAGCAGCCCTATCACGGGGTCTGAGCAGTTCTTC	CASSPITGSEQFF
TRBV7-3	TRBJ1-1	NA	NA	TGTGCCAGCAGCTTTGAGGGTCAGACTGAAGCTTTCTTT	CASSFEGQTEAFF
TRBV6-5	TRBJ1-1	NA	TRBD1	TGTGCCAGCAGTTCCCCTACAGGGGGCGCGCACACTGAAGCTTTCTTT	CASSSPTGGAHTEAFF
TRBV7-2	TRBJ2-7	NA	TRBD1	TGTGCCAGCAGCGAGTTCCGGGACAGAAAGAACTACGAGCAGTACTTC	CASSEFRDRKNYEQYF
TRBV4-1	TRBJ1-1	few	NA	TGCGCCAGCAGCCAAGAAATGCGGGGTGAAGCTTTCTTT	CASSQEMRGEAFF
TRBV6-1	TRBJ1-3	NA	NA	TGTGCCAGCAGTGAAAATCGGGTATTTTTTGGAAACACCATATATTTT	CASSENRVFFGNTIYF
TRBV27	TRBJ1-3	NA	NA	TGTGCCAGCAGTTCCCCAGGGGTACCGAACACCATATATTTT	CASSSPGVPNTIYF
TRBV5-4	TRBJ2-7	NA	NA	TGTGCCAGCAGCTTTTACGACCAGGGGCGGCAAGGCTACGAGCAGTACTTC	CASSFYDQGRQGYEQYF
TRBV14	TRBJ1-1	NA	NA	TGTGCCAGCAGCCAGCTAGGTAAAGCTTTCTTT	CASSQLGKAFF
TRBV25-1	TRBJ1-1	NA	TRBD1	TGTGCCAGCAGATCGACAGGGACGATTCGCACTGAAGCTTTCTTT	CASRSTGTIRTEAFF
TRBV10-3	TRBJ1-2	few	TRBD1	TGTGCCATCAGAGCCGGGACAGGGGAATTTAAATATGGCTACACCTTC	CAIRAGTGEFKYGYTF
TRBV5-6	TRBJ1-2	NA	NA	TGTGCCAGCGTACTTGGAGCGGCTAACTATGGCTACACCTTC	CASVLGAANYGYTF
TRBV5-4	TRBJ1-6	NA	TRBD1	TGTGCCAGCAGCTTTGGGACAGTGCACTCCTATAATTCACCCCTCCACTTT	CASSFGTVHSYNSPLHF
TRBV6-5	TRBJ1-5	many	NA	TGTGCCAGCAACCGACTCAATCAGCCCCAGCATTTT	CASNRLNQPQHF
TRBV10-3	TRBJ2-1	NA	TRBD2	TGTGCCACCGGGGGGGCCAATGACAATGAGCAGTTCTTC	CATGGANDNEQFF
TRBV6-5	TRBJ1-4	NA	TRBD1	TGTGCCAGCAGTTCTACGACAGGGAATGAAAAACTGTTTTTT	CASSSTTGNEKLFF
TRBV9	TRBJ1-1	NA	NA	TGTGCCAGCAGCGTAGCAGGGGAAACTGAAGCTTTCTTT	CASSVAGETEAFF
TRBV14	TRBJ2-7	NA	NA	TGTGCCAGCAGCCAAGGAACCGGGGACACCTACGAGCAGTACTTC	CASSQGTGDTYEQYF
TRBV6-6	TRBJ1-1	NA	NA	TGTGCCAGCAGTCCTCAACAGGGAAAGGGAACCGCTTTCTTT	CASSPQQGKGTAFF
TRBV25-1	TRBJ1-5	NA	TRBD1	TGTGCCAGCGAACAAACAGGGGTGGGTCAGCCCCAGCATTTT	CASEQTGVGQPQHF
TRBV28	TRBJ1-5	few	NA	TGTGCCAGCGGTGCCATAGGGAGGGGGTATAGCAATCAGCCCCAGCATTTT	CASGAIGRGYSNQPQHF
TRBV4-3	TRBJ2-3	NA	NA	TGCGCCAGCAGCCAAGATAGGGGGCATTCGGGGGCAGATACGCAGTATTTT	CASSQDRGHSGADTQYF
TRBV5-1	TRBJ2-5	NA	TRBD1	TGCGCCAGCAGCCTTGGCGTTCTGGACAGGGGTCCTCAAGAGACCCAGTACTTC	CASSLGVLDRGPQETQYF
TRBV4-1	TRBJ1-3	NA	NA	TGCGCCAGCAGCCAAGTACAAGGGGCTGGAAACACCATATATTTT	CASSQVQGAGNTIYF
TRBV25-1	TRBJ1-5	NA	NA	TGTGCCAGCAGTGCGAAGGGGGTGGGCAATCAGCCCCAGCATTTT	CASSAKGVGNQPQHF
TRBV5-4	TRBJ1-4	few	TRBD1	TGTGCCAGCAGCCTGAGGACAGGGGGAGGTGAAAAACTGTTTTTT	CASSLRTGGGEKLFF
TRBV7-8	TRBJ2-3	few	NA	TGTGCCAGCAGCTCCCCCCGGGACACAGATACGCAGTATTTT	CASSSPRDTDTQYF
TRBV4-2	TRBJ1-3	NA	NA	TGTGCCAGCAGCCAAGATAGGGGGACCCTCGGAAACACCATATATTTT	CASSQDRGTLGNTIYF
TRBV7-2	TRBJ1-1	NA	TRBD1	TGTGCCAGCAGCACCCGGACAGGGGACACTGAAGCTTTCTTT	CASSTRTGDTEAFF
TRBV6-6	TRBJ2-3	NA	NA	TGTGCCAGCAGTTCTCCTCGGGGGATAGTCACAGATACGCAGTATTTT	CASSSPRGIVTDTQYF
TRBV19	TRBJ1-5	NA	TRBD1	TGTGCCAGTAGTCTTCAACAGGGGGCTAGCAATCAGCCCCAGCATTTT	CASSLQQGASNQPQHF
TRBV4-1	TRBJ2-7	NA	TRBD1	TGCGCCAGCAGCCCCCGGGACAGAGACACCTACGAGCAGTACTTC	CASSPRDRDTYEQYF